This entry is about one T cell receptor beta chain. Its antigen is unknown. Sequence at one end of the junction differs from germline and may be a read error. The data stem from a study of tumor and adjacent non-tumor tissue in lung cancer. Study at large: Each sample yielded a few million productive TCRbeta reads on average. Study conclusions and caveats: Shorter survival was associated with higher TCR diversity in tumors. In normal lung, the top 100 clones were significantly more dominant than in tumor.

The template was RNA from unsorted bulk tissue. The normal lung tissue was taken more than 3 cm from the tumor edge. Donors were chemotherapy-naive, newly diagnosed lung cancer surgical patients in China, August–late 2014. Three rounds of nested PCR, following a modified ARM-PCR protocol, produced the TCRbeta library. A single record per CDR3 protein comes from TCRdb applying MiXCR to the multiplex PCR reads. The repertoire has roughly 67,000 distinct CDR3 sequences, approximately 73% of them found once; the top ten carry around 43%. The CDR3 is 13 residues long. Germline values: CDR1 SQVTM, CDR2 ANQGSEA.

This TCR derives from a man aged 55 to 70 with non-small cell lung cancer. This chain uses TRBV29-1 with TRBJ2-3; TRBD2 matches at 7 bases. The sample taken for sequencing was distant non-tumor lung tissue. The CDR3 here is CSVEAGGTDTRYF. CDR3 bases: TGCAGCGTTGAAGCGGGAGGCACGGATACGCGGTATTTT.